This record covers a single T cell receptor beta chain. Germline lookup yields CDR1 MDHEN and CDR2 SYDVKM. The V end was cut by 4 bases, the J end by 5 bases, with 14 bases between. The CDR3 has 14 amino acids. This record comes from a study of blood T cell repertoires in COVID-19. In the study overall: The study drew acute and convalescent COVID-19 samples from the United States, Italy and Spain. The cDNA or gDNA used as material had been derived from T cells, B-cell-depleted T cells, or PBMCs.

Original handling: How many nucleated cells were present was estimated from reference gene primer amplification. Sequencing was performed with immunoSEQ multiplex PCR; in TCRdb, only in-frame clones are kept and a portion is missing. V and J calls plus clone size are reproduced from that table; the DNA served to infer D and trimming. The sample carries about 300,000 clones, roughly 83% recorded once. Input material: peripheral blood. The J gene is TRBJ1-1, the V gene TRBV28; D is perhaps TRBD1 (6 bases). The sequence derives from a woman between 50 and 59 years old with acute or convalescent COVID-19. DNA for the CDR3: TGTGCCAGCAGTTCCGCTAGGGGGTGGACTGAAGCTTTCTTT. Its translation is CASSSARGWTEAFF.